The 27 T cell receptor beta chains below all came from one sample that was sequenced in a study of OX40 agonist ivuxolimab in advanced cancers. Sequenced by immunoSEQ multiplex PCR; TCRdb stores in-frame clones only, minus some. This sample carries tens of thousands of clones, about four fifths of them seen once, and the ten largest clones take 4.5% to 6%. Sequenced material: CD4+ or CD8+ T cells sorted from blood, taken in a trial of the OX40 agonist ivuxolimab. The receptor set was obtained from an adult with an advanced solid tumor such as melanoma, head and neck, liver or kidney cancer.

CDR3 DNA: TGCAGCGTTGATGGAGTCAGCCACAATGAGCAGTTCTTC. Protein product: CSVDGVSHNEQFF. This chain links TRBV29-1 with TRBJ2-1; D unclear. The CDR3 totals 13 residues. Germline CDR1 is SQVTM and CDR2 is ANQGSEA. V lost 3 bases, J lost 5 bases, and 11 bases lay in between.

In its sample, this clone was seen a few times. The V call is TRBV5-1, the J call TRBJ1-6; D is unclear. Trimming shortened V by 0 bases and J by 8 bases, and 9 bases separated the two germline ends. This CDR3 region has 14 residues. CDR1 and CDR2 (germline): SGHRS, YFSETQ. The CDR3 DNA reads TGCGCCAGCAGCTTGGGGGTTAGTCATTCACCCCTCCACTTT. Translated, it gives CASSLGVSHSPLHF.

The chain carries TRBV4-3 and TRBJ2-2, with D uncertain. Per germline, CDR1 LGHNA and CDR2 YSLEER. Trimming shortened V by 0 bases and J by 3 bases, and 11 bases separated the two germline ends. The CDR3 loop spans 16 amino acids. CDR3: CASSQDVGRDTGELFF. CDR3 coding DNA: TGCGCCAGCAGCCAAGATGTGGGTAGGGACACCGGGGAGCTGTTTTTT.

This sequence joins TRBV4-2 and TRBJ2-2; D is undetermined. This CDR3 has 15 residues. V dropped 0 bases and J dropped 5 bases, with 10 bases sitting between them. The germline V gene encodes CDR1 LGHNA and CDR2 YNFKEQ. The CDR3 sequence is CASSQDPDGTGELFF. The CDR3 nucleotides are TGTGCCAGCAGCCAAGACCCGGACGGAACCGGGGAGCTGTTTTTT.

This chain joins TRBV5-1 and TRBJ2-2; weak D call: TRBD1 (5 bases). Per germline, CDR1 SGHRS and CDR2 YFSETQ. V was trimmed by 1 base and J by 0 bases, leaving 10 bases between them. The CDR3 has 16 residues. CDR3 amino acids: CASSLYTTANTGELFF. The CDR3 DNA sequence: TGCGCCAGCAGCTTGTATACGACAGCGAACACCGGGGAGCTGTTTTTT.

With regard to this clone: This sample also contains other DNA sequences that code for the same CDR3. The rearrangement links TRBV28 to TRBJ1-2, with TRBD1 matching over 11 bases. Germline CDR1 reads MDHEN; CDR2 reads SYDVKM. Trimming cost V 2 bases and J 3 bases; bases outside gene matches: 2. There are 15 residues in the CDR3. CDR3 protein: CASSLRDRGDYGYTF. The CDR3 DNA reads TGTGCCAGCAGTTTAAGGGACAGGGGGGACTATGGCTACACCTTC.

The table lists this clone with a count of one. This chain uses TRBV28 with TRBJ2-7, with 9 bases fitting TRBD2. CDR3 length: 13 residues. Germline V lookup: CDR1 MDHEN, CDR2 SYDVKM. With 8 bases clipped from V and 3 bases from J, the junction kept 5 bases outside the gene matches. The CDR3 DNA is TGTGCCAGCCTTAGCGGGGGCCGCTACGAGCAGTACTTC. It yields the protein CASLSGGRYEQYF.

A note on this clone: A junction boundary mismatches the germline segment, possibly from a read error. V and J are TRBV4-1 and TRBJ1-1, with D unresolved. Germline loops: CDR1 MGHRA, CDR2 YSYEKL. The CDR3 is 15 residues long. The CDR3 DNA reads TGCGCCAGCACCCAAATCGACGGGCAGAACACTGAAGCTTTCTTT. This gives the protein CASTQIDGQNTEAFF.

DNA of the CDR3: TGTGCCAGCAGTTCTTCAGGGGGCACTGAAGCTTTCTTT. It translates to CASSSSGGTEAFF. J is TRBJ1-1 and V is TRBV6-6; 7 nucleotides align to TRBD1. The V and J ends lost 4 bases and 4 bases, in that order; junction bases with no gene match: 3. This CDR3 region has 13 residues. The V gene's germline CDR1 is MNHNY and CDR2 SVGAGI (reference sequence).

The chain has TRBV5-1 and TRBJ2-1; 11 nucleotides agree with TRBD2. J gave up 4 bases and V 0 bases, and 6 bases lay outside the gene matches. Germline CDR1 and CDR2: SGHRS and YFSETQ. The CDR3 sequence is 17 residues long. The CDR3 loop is CASSLGSLAGGYNEQFF. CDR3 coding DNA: TGCGCCAGCAGCTTGGGGTCCCTAGCGGGAGGTTACAATGAGCAGTTCTTC.

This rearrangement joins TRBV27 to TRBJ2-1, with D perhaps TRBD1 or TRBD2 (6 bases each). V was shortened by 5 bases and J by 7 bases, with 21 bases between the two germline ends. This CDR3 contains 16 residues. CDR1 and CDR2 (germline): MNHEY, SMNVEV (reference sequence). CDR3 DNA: TGTGCCAGCAGTACCCATCTGGGGGGCTGGGGGAATGAGCAGTTCTTC. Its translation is CASSTHLGGWGNEQFF.

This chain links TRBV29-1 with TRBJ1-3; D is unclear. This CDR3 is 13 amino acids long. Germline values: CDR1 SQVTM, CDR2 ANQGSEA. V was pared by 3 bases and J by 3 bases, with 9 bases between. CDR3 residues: CSVESQFGNTIYF. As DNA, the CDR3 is TGCAGCGTTGAGTCACAATTTGGAAACACCATATATTTT.

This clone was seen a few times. The CDR3 protein is CASRRGQINTEAFF. Written as DNA, the CDR3 is TGTGCCAGCAGACGAGGACAGATTAACACTGAAGCTTTCTTT. The chain is built from TRBV28 and TRBJ1-1; tentative D call: TRBD1 (6 bases). The germline V gene has CDR1 MDHEN and CDR2 SYDVKM. Trimming left V 6 bases short and J 2 bases short, with 13 bases between. This CDR3 region has 14 residues.

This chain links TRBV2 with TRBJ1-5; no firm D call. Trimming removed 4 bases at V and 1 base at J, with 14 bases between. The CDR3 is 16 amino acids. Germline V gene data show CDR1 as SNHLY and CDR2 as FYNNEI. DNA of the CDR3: TGTGCCAGCAGTGGTTGGCAGGAGGTCAGCAATCAGCCCCAGCATTTT. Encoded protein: CASSGWQEVSNQPQHF.

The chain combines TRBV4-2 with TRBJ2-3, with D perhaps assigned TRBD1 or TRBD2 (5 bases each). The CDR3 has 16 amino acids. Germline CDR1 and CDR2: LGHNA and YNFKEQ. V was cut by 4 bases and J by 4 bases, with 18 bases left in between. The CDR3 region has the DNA TGTGCCAGCAGCCCACTGGGTTCTCTGGGGGCAGATACGCAGTATTTT. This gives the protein CASSPLGSLGADTQYF.

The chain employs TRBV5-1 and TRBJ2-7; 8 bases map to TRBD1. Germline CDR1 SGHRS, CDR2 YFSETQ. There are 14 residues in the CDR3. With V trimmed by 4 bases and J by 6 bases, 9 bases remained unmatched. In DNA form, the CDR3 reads TGCGCCAGCAGCCCCGACAGGGGTTGGGCCGAGCAGTACTTC. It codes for CASSPDRGWAEQYF.

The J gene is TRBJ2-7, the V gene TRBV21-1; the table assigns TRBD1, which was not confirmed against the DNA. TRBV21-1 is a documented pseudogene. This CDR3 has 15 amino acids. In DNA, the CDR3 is TGTGCCAGCAGCGTACGCAGAGGACAGGGCTACGAGCAGTACTTC. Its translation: CASSVRRGQGYEQYF.

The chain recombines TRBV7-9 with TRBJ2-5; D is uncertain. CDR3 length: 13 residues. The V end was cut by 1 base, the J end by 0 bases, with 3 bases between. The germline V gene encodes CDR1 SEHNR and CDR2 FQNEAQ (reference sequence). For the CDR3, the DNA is TGTGCCAGCAGCTTAGACTACCAAGAGACCCAGTACTTC. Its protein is CASSLDYQETQYF.

Written as DNA, the CDR3 is TGTGCCAGCAGTTTTTTGTCGGGGGGTAAAAACATTCAGTACTTC. Its translation is CASSFLSGGKNIQYF. This sequence joins TRBV28 and TRBJ2-4, with 7 bases matching TRBD2. CDR3 length: 15 amino acids. V lost 3 bases and J lost 4; bases outside the gene matches: 6. Germline assignment: CDR1 MDHEN and CDR2 SYDVKM. Based on the CDR3 plus reference TRBV28 and TRBJ2-4, the full variable domain is DVKVTQSSRYLVKRTGEKVFLECVQDMDHENMFWYRQDPGLGLRLIYFSYDVKMKEKGDIPEGYSVSREKKERFSLILESASTNQTSMYLCASSFLSGGKNIQYFGAGTRLSVL.

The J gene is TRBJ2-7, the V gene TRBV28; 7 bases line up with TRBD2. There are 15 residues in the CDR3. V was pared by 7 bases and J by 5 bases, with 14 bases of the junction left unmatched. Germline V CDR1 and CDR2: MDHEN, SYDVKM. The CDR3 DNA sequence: TGTGCCAGCAATACCCTTTCCGGGAGGATGAACGAGCAGTACTTC. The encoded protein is CASNTLSGRMNEQYF. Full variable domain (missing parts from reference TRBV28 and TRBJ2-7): DVKVTQSSRYLVKRTGEKVFLECVQDMDHENMFWYRQDPGLGLRLIYFSYDVKMKEKGDIPEGYSVSREKKERFSLILESASTNQTSMYLCASNTLSGRMNEQYFGPGTRLTVT.

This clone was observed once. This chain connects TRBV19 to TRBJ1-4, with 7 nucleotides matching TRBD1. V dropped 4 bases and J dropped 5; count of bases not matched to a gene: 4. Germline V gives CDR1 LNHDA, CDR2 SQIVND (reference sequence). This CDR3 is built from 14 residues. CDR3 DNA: TGTGCCAGTAGTACCCAGACAGGGAATGAAAAACTGTTTTTT. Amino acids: CASSTQTGNEKLFF. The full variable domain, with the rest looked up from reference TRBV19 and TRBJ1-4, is DGGITQSPKYLFRKEGQNVTLSCEQNLNHDAMYWYRQDPGQGLRLIYYSQIVNDFQKGDIAEGYSVSREKKESFPLTVTSAQKNPTAFYLCASSTQTGNEKLFFGSGTQLSVL.

The CDR3 is CASSNNNEAFF. CDR3 nucleotides: TGTGCCAGCAGTAATAATAATGAAGCTTTCTTT. This rearrangement joins TRBV28 to TRBJ1-1; D not resolved. CDR1 and CDR2 from the germline V gene are MDHEN and SYDVKM. Trimming shortened V by 5 bases and J by 7 bases, and 8 bases separated the two germline ends. The CDR3 extends over 11 amino acids.

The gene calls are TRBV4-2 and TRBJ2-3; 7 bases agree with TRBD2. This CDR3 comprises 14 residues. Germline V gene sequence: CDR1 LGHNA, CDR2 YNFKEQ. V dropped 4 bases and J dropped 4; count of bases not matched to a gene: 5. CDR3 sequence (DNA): TGTGCCAGCAGCCGCGGGGGAGGCCCAGATACGCAGTATTTT. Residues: CASSRGGGPDTQYF.

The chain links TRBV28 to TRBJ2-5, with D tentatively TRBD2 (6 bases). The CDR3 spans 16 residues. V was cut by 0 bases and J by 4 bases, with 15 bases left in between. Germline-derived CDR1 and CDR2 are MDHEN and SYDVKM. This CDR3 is CASSLWPPSGVETQYF. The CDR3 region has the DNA TGTGCCAGCAGTTTATGGCCCCCGTCGGGGGTAGAGACCCAGTACTTC.

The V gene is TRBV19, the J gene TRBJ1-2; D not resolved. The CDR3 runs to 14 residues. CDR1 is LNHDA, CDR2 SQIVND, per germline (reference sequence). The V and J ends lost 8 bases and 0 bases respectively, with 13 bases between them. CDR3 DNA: TGTGCCAGTCCCCTACAGAACGCTAACTATGGCTACACCTTC. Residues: CASPLQNANYGYTF.

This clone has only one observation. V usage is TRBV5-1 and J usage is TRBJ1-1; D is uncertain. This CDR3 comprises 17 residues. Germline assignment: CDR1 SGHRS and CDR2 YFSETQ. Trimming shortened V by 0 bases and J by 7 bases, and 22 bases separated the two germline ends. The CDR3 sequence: CASSLVSGSHPNLEAFF. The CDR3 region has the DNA TGCGCCAGCAGCTTGGTTTCCGGTAGCCACCCGAACCTTGAAGCTTTCTTT.

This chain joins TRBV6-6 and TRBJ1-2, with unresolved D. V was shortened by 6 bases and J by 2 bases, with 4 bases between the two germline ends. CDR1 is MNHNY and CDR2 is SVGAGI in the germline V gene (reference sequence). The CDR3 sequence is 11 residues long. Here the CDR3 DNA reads TGTGCCAGCAGCCCCAACTATGGCTACACCTTC. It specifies CASSPNYGYTF.